The sequence of this T cell receptor beta chain was determined in a study of cytomegalovirus exposure and HLA in healthy donors. The overall study: A prior study identified 117 million unique TCR beta sequences from about 180 million T cells. There were a few hundred genotyped donors. Of these, about 81% fell in the genetic ancestry cluster associated with self-reported Caucasian donors.

The PCR was carried out with 60 Vbeta primers and 13 Jbeta primers. The protocol was immunoSEQ multiplex PCR, while the TCRdb copy is restricted to in-frame clones and leaves out a portion. Of over 150,000 clones listed, approximately 80% are singletons. Study observations and caveats: Among immune exposure information, only CMV serostatus was available. Across donors, most TCRs were seen rarely, yet some public ones were widespread.

As regards this clone: Its antigen remains unknown.

CDR3 length: 11 amino acids. The germline gives CDR1 MDHEN, CDR2 SYDVKM. V shed 7 bases, J shed 10 bases, and the junction held 6 bases outside the gene matches. This chain connects TRBV28 to TRBJ1-1, with 7 bases that match TRBD1. The TCR comes from a man aged 25-45 years in good health and CMV-seropositive. What was sequenced was PBMCs. The CDR3 reads CASKGQLGAFF. CDR3 sequence (DNA): TGTGCCAGCAAGGGACAGTTGGGAGCTTTCTTT.